This paragraph reports one TCR beta chain. Antigen unknown. Sequenced by immunoSEQ multiplex PCR; TCRdb stores in-frame clones only, minus some. Among around 30,000 clones listed, around 96% were seen once. The sample is drawn from a study of T cell clones after liver transplantation. Looking at the study overall: In this trial, immunosuppression withdrawal was attempted within 2 years of liver transplant. Broader study findings: Compared with third party-reactive sequences, donor-reactive ones declined more, independent of withdrawal success.

The CDR3 runs 16 residues. From germline, CDR1 is SEHNR and CDR2 FQNEAQ (reference sequence). Trimming took 1 base from V and 1 from J; bases not matched to a gene: 0. The clonotype originates from a human patient who received a liver transplant. These T cells may partly come from the graft donor. The chain links TRBV7-9 to TRBJ2-2; 10 bases agree with TRBD2. Source: CD8+ T cells from blood, taken 12 months after liver transplant. CDR3 in amino acids: CASSLGTSGNTGELFF. The CDR3 DNA follows: TGTGCCAGCAGCTTAGGGACTAGCGGGAACACCGGGGAGCTGTTTTTT.